Listed here are 26 T cell receptor beta chains from one sample, sequenced in a study of cytomegalovirus exposure and HLA in healthy donors. 13 Jbeta primers and 60 Vbeta primers were used for the PCR. TCRdb's table, derived via immunoSEQ multiplex PCR, lists solely in-frame clones and lacks some. The table shows around 100,000 clones, with roughly 75% occurring only once. The material sequenced was PBMCs. These receptors all come from a male donor in good health and CMV-seropositive.

Ten or more counts support this clone. This sequence joins TRBV5-1 and TRBJ1-4; 7 positions match TRBD1. The junction had 9 bases not matched to a gene; V was cut back by 4 bases and J by 6 bases. There are 15 residues in the CDR3. From germline, CDR1 is SGHRS and CDR2 YFSETQ. The CDR3 coding sequence is TGCGCCAGCAGCCGTCAGGGACAGACATATGAAAAACTGTTTTTT. Its protein product is CASSRQGQTYEKLFF.

The J gene is TRBJ2-1, the V gene TRBV21-1; the table gives TRBD2 as D, unverified against the DNA. TRBV21-1 is assigned pseudogene status. The CDR3 is 14 amino acids. CDR3 sequence reads: CASSKDGGHHEQFF. Here the CDR3 DNA reads TGTGCCAGCAGCAAAGACGGGGGGCATCATGAGCAGTTCTTC.

This clone was seen only a few times. This rearrangement joins TRBV18 to TRBJ2-7; no reliable D call. The germline V and J ends were trimmed by 0 bases and 2 bases, with 8 bases remaining between them. Looked up from germline, CDR1 is KGHSH and CDR2 is LQKENI. The CDR3 has 14 amino acids. The CDR3 nucleotides read TGTGCCAGCTCACCACCTCAGGTACCCTACGAGCAGTACTTC. This gives the protein CASSPPQVPYEQYF.

The rearrangement links TRBV4-1 to TRBJ2-5, with D possibly being TRBD2 (7 bases). This CDR3 has 15 residues. CDR1 and CDR2 from the germline V gene are MGHRA and YSYEKL. V was clipped by 0 bases and J by 7 bases, with 15 bases between them. CDR3 nucleotides: TGCGCCAGCAGCCAAGATGGCGGGGGCGGGGGGACCCAGTACTTC. Translation gives CASSQDGGGGGTQYF.

The V and J genes are TRBV15 and TRBJ2-7; 15 bases are shared with TRBD2. Germline lookup yields CDR1 LNHNV and CDR2 YYDKDF (reference sequence). This CDR3 contains 19 residues. The trim removed 0 bases at V and 2 bases at J, leaving 8 bases unmatched. The CDR3 protein is CATSRDLGTSGGTTYEQYF. CDR3 DNA sequence: TGTGCCACCAGCAGAGATTTAGGGACTAGCGGGGGGACTACCTACGAGCAGTACTTC.

This clone was found a few times. This chain links TRBV5-6 with TRBJ1-2; 7 bases match TRBD1. CDR3 size: 14 residues. The V gene end was trimmed by 7 bases and the J gene end by 4 bases; junction bases not matched to a gene: 10. CDR1 and CDR2 from the germline V gene are SGHDT and YYEEEE. The CDR3 DNA reads TGTGCCAGCTGTATGTTACGGGACAGCTATGGCTACACCTTC. Translation gives CASCMLRDSYGYTF.

The chain joins TRBV28 to TRBJ2-3; 8 bases match TRBD2. Trimming took 3 bases from V and 6 from J; bases not matched to a gene: 8. The CDR3 loop spans 15 amino acids. From germline, CDR1 is MDHEN and CDR2 SYDVKM. CDR3 region: CASSFSPGGRDTQYF. The CDR3 nucleotides are TGTGCCAGCAGTTTTTCTCCGGGGGGGCGGGATACGCAGTATTTT.

V is TRBV4-3 and J is TRBJ2-1; TRBD2 aligns across 8 bases. Germline V gives CDR1 LGHNA, CDR2 YSLEER. V lost 0 bases, J lost 5 bases, and 9 bases stayed unmatched. CDR3 length: 17 amino acids. The CDR3 is CASSQDRGRGGNNEQFF. DNA of the CDR3: TGCGCCAGCAGCCAAGATCGTGGTCGGGGGGGGAACAATGAGCAGTTCTTC.

This clone appeared once. V and J are TRBV6-5 and TRBJ1-2; tentatively, D is TRBD1 (6 bases). V was shortened by 8 bases and J by 4 bases, with 14 bases between the two germline ends. Germline V CDR1 and CDR2: MNHEY, SVGAGI. CDR3 size: 13 residues. CDR3 nucleotide sequence: TGTGCCAGCCATAAAGCAGGGGTCTATGGCTACACCTTC. Protein sequence: CASHKAGVYGYTF.

The chain combines TRBV7-9 with TRBJ2-6; 8 bases fit TRBD1. The CDR3 has 19 residues. The V gene end was trimmed by 5 bases and the J gene end by 2 bases; junction bases not matched to a gene: 14. The germline V gene encodes CDR1 SEHNR and CDR2 FQNEAQ (reference sequence). The CDR3 nucleotides are TGTGCCAGCAGCCGACCGAGGACAGGGAGGCCGGCTGGGGCCAACGTCCTGACTTTC. This sequence encodes CASSRPRTGRPAGANVLTF.

J is TRBJ2-5 and V is TRBV6-5; D gene uncertain. V dropped 2 bases and J dropped 8 bases, with 12 bases sitting between them. CDR3 length equals 13 residues. CDR1 MNHEY and CDR2 SVGAGI come from the germline V gene. Here the CDR3 DNA reads TGTGCCAGCAGTTACACAGATGTGGAAACCCAGTACTTC. This encodes CASSYTDVETQYF.

This sequence joins TRBV11-2 and TRBJ1-3; D not resolved. The V and J ends lost 2 bases and 3 bases respectively, with 17 bases between them. Germline CDR1 and CDR2: SGHAT and FQNNGV. The CDR3 loop spans 17 amino acids. CDR3 loop: CASSLFSAVGSGNTIYF. The CDR3 nucleotides read TGTGCCAGCAGCTTATTTAGCGCGGTGGGCAGTGGAAACACCATATATTTT.

The chain carries TRBV30 and TRBJ1-6; maybe TRBD1 (5 bases). Germline V lookup: CDR1 GTSNPN, CDR2 SVGIG (reference sequence). V dropped 3 bases and J dropped 2 bases, with 17 bases sitting between them. CDR3 size: 17 residues. The CDR3 nucleotides are TGTGCCTGGAGCGACACGCCTCGGGGGGCCTATAATTCACCCCTCCACTTT. Translation: CAWSDTPRGAYNSPLHF.

This chain links TRBV6-4 with TRBJ2-5; TRBD1 aligns across 10 bases. This CDR3 region has 15 residues. CDR1 is MRHNA and CDR2 is SNTAGT in the germline V gene. The V gene end was trimmed by 6 bases and the J gene end by 2 bases; junction bases not matched to a gene: 6. The CDR3 spells CASRRTGGLQETQYF. CDR3 nucleotides: TGTGCCAGCAGACGGACAGGGGGTTTACAAGAGACCCAGTACTTC.

The rearrangement links TRBV9 to TRBJ2-5; D might be TRBD2 (6 bases). CDR1 is SGDLS, CDR2 YYNGEE, per germline. V was cut by 3 bases and J by 2 bases, with 29 bases left in between. The CDR3 is 20 residues long. The CDR3 protein is CASSAPGEQIGPRNQETQYF. DNA for the CDR3: TGTGCCAGCAGCGCCCCGGGGGAACAAATCGGGCCACGAAATCAAGAGACCCAGTACTTC. The full variable domain, rest sourced from reference TRBV9 and TRBJ2-5, is DSGVTQTPKHLITATGQRVTLRCSPRSGDLSVYWYQQSLDQGLQFLIQYYNGEERAKGNILERFSAQQFPDLHSELNLSSLELGDSALYFCASSAPGEQIGPRNQETQYFGPGTRLLVL.

The CDR3 DNA reads as TGTGCCAGCACCGCATCCAGGGGAGATACGCAGTATTTT. Translated: CASTASRGDTQYF. This chain joins TRBV2 and TRBJ2-3; D is possibly TRBD1 (6 bases). V was pared by 7 bases and J by 5 bases, with 13 bases between. Germline-derived CDR1 and CDR2 are SNHLY and FYNNEI. This CDR3 is built from 13 residues.

V and J are TRBV9 and TRBJ2-5; perhaps TRBD2 as D (5 bases). Trimming shortened V by 0 bases and J by 5 bases, and 14 bases separated the two germline ends. The CDR3 totals 15 residues. Germline CDR1 SGDLS, CDR2 YYNGEE. CDR3 DNA sequence: TGTGCCAGCAGCGTAGTGAACGTCCCGGGGGAGACCCAGTACTTC. It translates to CASSVVNVPGETQYF.

This sequence joins TRBV7-2 and TRBJ2-5; 9 positions agree with TRBD1. This CDR3 comprises 15 residues. V trimming: 3 bases; J trimming: 4 bases; junction bases outside the gene matches: 6. Germline CDR1 SGHTA, CDR2 FQGNSA. This CDR3 is CASSFDRGMRETQYF. The CDR3 region has the DNA TGTGCCAGCAGCTTCGACAGGGGGATGCGAGAGACCCAGTACTTC.

The chain employs TRBV2 and TRBJ1-6; the D gene is possibly TRBD1 (5 bases). This CDR3 comprises 17 residues. With 5 bases removed from V and 6 bases from J, the gap between germline ends came to 20 bases. Germline loops: CDR1 SNHLY, CDR2 FYNNEI. CDR3 DNA sequence: TGTGCCAGCAGTCAGAGAACGCCGGGACTGACTAATTCACCCCTCCACTTT. As protein: CASSQRTPGLTNSPLHF.

J is TRBJ1-2 and V is TRBV5-1, with D perhaps TRBD1 (6 bases). Germline lookup yields CDR1 SGHRS and CDR2 YFSETQ. V was clipped by 6 bases and J by 6 bases, with 18 bases between them. There are 14 residues in the CDR3. The DNA of the CDR3 is TGCGCCAGCACCCAGACAGGAATATTTGATGGCTACACCTTC. Translation: CASTQTGIFDGYTF.

This clone is a singleton in its sample. The V call is TRBV5-4, the J call TRBJ1-1; 8 nucleotides line up with TRBD1. Germline CDR1 and CDR2: SGHNT and YYREEE (reference sequence). V lost 2 bases to trimming and J lost 4 bases; unmatched junction nucleotides: 7. The CDR3 runs to 15 residues. CDR3 residues: CASSFSRGRVTEAFF. The CDR3 DNA is TGTGCCAGCAGCTTTAGCAGGGGGCGAGTCACTGAAGCTTTCTTT. Full variable domain (missing parts from reference TRBV5-4 and TRBJ1-1): ETGVTQSPTHLIKTRGQQVTLRCSSQSGHNTVSWYQQALGQGPQFIFQYYREEENGRGNFPPRFSGLQFPNYSSELNVNALELDDSALYLCASSFSRGRVTEAFFGQGTRLTVV.

This clone was detected a few times. At one of its ends the junction is not consistent with the germline gene, which may arise from a read error. The chain joins TRBV7-7 to TRBJ2-5; 9 bases are shared with TRBD1. The CDR3 contains 13 residues. The germline V gene encodes CDR1 SSHAT and CDR2 FNYEAQ (reference sequence). The CDR3 region is CASSRDREETQYF. Written as DNA, the CDR3 is TGTGCTAGCAGCCGGGACAGGGAAGAGACCCAGTACTTC.

This clone has only a few counts. The rearrangement joins TRBV5-1 to TRBJ2-5; no firm D call. The V gene's germline CDR1 is SGHRS and CDR2 YFSETQ. Trimming left V 0 bases short and J 5 bases short, with 5 bases between. The CDR3 has 12 amino acids. The CDR3 bases are TGCGCCAGCAGCTTGGACGGGGAGACCCAGTACTTC. It specifies CASSLDGETQYF.

This chain joins TRBV4-2 and TRBJ2-7; D is perhaps TRBD2 (7 bases). V shed 1 base and J shed 6 bases, with 13 bases lying between them. CDR1 is LGHNA, CDR2 YNFKEQ, per germline. The CDR3 consists of 14 residues. The CDR3 region has the DNA TGTGCCAGCAGCCAAGTGAGGGGGGAGGGCGAGCAGTACTTC. As protein: CASSQVRGEGEQYF.

V gene TRBV5-6 combines with J gene TRBJ1-3; D not resolved. Germline CDR1 SGHDT, CDR2 YYEEEE. Trimming pared 1 base from V and 7 bases from J, leaving 9 bases between. CDR3 size: 13 residues. The CDR3 nucleotides are TGTGCCAGCAGCTTGATCGCCGGTAACACCATATATTTT. It specifies CASSLIAGNTIYF. The full variable domain, in which reference TRBV5-6 and TRBJ1-3 provide the parts outside the CDR3, is DAGVTQSPTHLIKTRGQQVTLRCSPKSGHDTVSWYQQALGQGPQFIFQYYEEEERQRGNFPDRFSGHQFPNYSSELNVNALLLGDSALYLCASSLIAGNTIYFGEGSWLTVV.

J is TRBJ1-2 and V is TRBV6-9, with D hard to call. The CDR3 covers 14 residues. CDR1 and CDR2 (germline): MNHGY, SVAAGI. The ends were cut back, 2 bases at V and 4 bases at J, with 11 bases in the middle. The chain's CDR3 is CASSYPRGSYGYTF. CDR3 DNA: TGTGCCAGCAGTTATCCCCGCGGGAGCTATGGCTACACCTTC.